This TCR beta chain was captured in a study of T cell repertoires in cytomegalovirus infection. TCRdb processed the reads anew with MiXCR; each CDR3 protein has one entry. Among roughly 180,000 distinct CDR3 sequences listed, about 15% were seen once. Trimming removed 6 bases at V and 2 bases at J, with 9 bases between. Germline V gene data show CDR1 as MNHNY and CDR2 as SVGAGI (reference sequence). This CDR3 has 13 amino acids. This TCR was sampled from a human donor in good health (CMV status not recorded). Some clones in this sample may be carry-over from other donors' samples. The chain combines TRBV6-6 with TRBJ2-3; D gene uncertain. Sequencing input: CD8+ T cells from PBMCs. In DNA, the CDR3 is TGTGCCAGCAGCCGGACCATCACAGATACGCAGTATTTT. Protein sequence: CASSRTITDTQYF.